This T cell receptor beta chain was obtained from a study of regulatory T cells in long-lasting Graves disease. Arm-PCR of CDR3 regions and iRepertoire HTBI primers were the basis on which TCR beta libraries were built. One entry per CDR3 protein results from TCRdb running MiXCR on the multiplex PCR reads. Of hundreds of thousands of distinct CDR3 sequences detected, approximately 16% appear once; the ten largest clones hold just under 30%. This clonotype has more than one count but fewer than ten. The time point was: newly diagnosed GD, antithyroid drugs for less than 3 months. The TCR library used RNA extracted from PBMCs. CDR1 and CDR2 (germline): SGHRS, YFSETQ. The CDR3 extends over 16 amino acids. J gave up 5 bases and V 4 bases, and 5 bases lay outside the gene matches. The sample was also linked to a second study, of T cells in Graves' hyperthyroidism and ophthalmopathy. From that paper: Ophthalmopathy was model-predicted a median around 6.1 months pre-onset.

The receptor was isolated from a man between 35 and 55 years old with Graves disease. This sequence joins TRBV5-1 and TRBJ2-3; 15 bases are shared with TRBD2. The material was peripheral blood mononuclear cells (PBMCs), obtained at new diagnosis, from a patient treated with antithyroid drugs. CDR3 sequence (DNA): TGCGCCAGCAGCAGGGGACTAGCGGGGGGCGAAGATACGCAGTATTTT. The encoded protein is CASSRGLAGGEDTQYF.